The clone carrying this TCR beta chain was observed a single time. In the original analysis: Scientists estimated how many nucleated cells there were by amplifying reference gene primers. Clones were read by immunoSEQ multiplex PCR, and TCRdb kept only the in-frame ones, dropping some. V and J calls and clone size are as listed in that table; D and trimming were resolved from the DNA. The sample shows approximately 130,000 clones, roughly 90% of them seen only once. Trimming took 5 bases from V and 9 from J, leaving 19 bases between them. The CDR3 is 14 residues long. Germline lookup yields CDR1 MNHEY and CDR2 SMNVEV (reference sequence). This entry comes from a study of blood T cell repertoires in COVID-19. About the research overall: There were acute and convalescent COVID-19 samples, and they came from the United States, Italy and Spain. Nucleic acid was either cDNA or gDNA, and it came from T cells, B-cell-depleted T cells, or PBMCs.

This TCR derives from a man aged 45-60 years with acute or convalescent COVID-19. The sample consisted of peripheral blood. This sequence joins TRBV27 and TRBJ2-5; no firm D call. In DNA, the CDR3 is TGTGCCAGCAGTAACGACCTCCCCAGCGCGCCCCAGTACTTC. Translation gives CASSNDLPSAPQYF.